Sequencing of this T cell receptor (beta chain) was carried out in a study of graft-versus-host responses after intestinal transplantation. Study-wide background: All recipients were given anti-thymocyte globulin induction, and tacrolimus and steroids were then administered for three to four years.

The method was immunoSEQ multiplex PCR; TCRdb's version includes in-frame clones alone and lacks a portion of them. This table has 90,000 to 100,000 clones, roughly 86% appearing once. Trimming cost V 1 base and J 0 bases, with 13 bases left between them. The CDR3 consists of 17 residues. Germline CDR1 SGHTA, CDR2 FQGTGA. This clonotype originated in a human patient who received an intestinal transplant, so some T cells may come from the graft donor. Sequenced here: PBMCs, sampled 255 days after intestinal transplant. J is TRBJ2-1 and V is TRBV7-3; D perhaps matches TRBD2 (6 bases). CDR3 nucleotides: TGTGCCAGCAGCTTAAGGGGGGACCCTAGCTCCTACAATGAGCAGTTCTTC. Translation gives CASSLRGDPSSYNEQFF.